The present TCR beta chain was sequenced within a study of blood T cells in healthy people across ages. The second PCR ran roughly 6 to 12 cycles with a sample-barcoded 5' primer and J-beta primers. TCRdb redid the calling of the 5' RACE reads with MiXCR, one entry per CDR3 protein. The table lists about 780,000 distinct CDR3 sequences, about 47% of them singletons. Germline loops: CDR1 SGHTA, CDR2 FQGNSA. CDR3 size: 15 residues. V lost 5 bases, J lost 0 bases, and 12 bases lay in between. This clonotype originated in a man older than 75 in good health. The chain combines TRBV7-2 with TRBJ2-3; D is possibly TRBD2 (6 bases). Material for sequencing was blood. The CDR3 loop is CASSLTRESTDTQYF. For the CDR3, the DNA is TGTGCCAGCAGCCTGACTAGGGAGAGCACAGATACGCAGTATTTT.